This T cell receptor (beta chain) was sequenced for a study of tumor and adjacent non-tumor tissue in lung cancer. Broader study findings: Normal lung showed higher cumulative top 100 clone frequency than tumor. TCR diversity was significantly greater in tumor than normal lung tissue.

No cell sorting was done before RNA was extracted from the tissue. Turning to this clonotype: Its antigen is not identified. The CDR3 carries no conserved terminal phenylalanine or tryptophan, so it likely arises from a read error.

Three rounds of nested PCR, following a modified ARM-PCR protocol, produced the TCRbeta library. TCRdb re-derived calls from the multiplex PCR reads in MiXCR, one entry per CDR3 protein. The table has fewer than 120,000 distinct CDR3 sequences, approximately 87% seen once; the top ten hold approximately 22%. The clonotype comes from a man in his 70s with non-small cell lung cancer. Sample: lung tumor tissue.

As DNA, the CDR3 is TGCGCCAGCAGCCAAGATCTAGCGGGAGGGCCAGATAGACAGTATTAT. As protein: CASSQDLAGGPDRQYY. This chain connects TRBV4-3 to TRBJ2-3; TRBD2 agrees at 12 bases. CDR1 and CDR2 (germline): LGHNA, YSLEER. With 0 bases clipped from V and 12 bases from J, the junction kept 10 bases outside the gene matches. This CDR3 has 16 amino acids.